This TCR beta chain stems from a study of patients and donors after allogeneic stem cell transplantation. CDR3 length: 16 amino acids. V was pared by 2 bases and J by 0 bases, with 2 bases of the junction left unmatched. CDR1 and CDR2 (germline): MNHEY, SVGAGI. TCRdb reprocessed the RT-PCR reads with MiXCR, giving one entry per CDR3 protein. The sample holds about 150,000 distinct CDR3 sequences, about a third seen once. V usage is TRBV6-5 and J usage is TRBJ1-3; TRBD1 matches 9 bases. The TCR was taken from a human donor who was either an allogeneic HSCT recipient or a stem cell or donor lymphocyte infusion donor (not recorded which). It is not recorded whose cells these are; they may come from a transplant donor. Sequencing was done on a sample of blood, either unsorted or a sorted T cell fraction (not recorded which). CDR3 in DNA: TGTGCCAGCAGTTACGGGACAGGGTTCTCTGGAAACACCATATATTTT. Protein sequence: CASSYGTGFSGNTIYF.